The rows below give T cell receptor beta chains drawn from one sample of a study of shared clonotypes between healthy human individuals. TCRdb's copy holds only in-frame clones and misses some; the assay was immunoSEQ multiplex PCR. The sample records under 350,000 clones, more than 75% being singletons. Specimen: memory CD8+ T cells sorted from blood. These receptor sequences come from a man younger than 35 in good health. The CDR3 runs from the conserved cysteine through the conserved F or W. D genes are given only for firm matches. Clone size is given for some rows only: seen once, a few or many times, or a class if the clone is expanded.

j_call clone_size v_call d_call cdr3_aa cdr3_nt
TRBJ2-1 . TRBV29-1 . CSVEEPTYNEQFF TGCAGCGTTGAAGAACCTACCTACAATGAGCAGTTCTTC
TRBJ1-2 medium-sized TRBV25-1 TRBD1 CASSPGQGFLNTF TGTGCCAGCAGCCCGGGACAGGGGTTCTTAAACACCTTC
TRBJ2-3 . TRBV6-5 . CASSPDLADTQYF TGTGCCAGCAGTCCGGACCTGGCAGATACGCAGTATTTT
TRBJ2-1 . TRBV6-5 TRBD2 CASSLSGGSYNEQFF TGTGCCAGCAGTTTGAGCGGGGGATCCTACAATGAGCAGTTCTTC
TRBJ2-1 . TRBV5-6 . CASSLRTTWEQFF TGTGCCAGCAGCCTAAGGACTACATGGGAGCAGTTCTTC
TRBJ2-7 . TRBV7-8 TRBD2 CASSLGRPVAGRYEQYF TGTGCCAGCAGCTTAGGAAGGCCGGTAGCGGGCAGGTACGAGCAGTACTTC
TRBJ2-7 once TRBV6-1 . CASSEGTPARDHEQYF TGTGCCAGCAGTGAAGGCACCCCCGCCAGAGACCACGAGCAGTACTTC
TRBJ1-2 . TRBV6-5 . CATLSGYYGYTF TGTGCCACCCTTTCCGGATACTATGGCTACACCTTC
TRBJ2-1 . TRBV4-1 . CASSQGLLSSYNEQFF TGCGCCAGCAGCCAAGGATTACTTTCCTCCTACAATGAGCAGTTCTTC
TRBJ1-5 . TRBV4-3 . CASSQDRRTNQPQHF TGCGCCAGCAGCCAAGATAGGCGGACGAATCAGCCCCAGCATTTT
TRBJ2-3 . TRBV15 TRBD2 CATSGSDLLAAPSTDTQYF TGTGCCACCAGCGGGAGTGACCTACTAGCGGCCCCTAGCACAGATACGCAGTATTTT
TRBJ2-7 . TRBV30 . CAWSVQQANEQYF TGTGCCTGGAGTGTACAACAGGCTAACGAGCAGTACTTC
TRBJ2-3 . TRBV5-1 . CASSLVLAVRDTQYF TGCGCCAGCAGCTTGGTTCTAGCTGTTAGAGATACGCAGTATTTT
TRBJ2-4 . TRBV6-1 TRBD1 CASNDRGLAKNIQYF TGTGCCAGCAACGACAGGGGGCTTGCCAAAAACATTCAGTACTTC
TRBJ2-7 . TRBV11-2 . CASTQWGEQYF TGTGCCAGCACCCAATGGGGCGAGCAGTACTTC
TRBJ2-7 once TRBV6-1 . CASSEFPETAYEQYF TGTGCCAGCAGTGAGTTCCCGGAGACCGCCTACGAGCAGTACTTC
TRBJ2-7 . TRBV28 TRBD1 CASSSIRTGGVEQYF TGTGCCAGCAGTTCCATACGGACAGGGGGCGTCGAGCAGTACTTC
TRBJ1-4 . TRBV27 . CASSLIGSDEKLFF TGTGCCAGCAGTTTAATAGGGAGCGATGAAAAACTGTTTTTT
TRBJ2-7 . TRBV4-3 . CASSQERPGYYEQYF TGCGCCAGCAGCCAAGAGAGGCCAGGGTACTACGAGCAGTACTTC
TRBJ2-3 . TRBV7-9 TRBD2 CASSPPLAGETDTQYF TGTGCCAGCAGCCCCCCACTAGCGGGAGAGACAGATACGCAGTATTTT
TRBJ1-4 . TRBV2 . CASSGGQGEKLFF TGTGCCAGCAGTGGCGGGCAAGGGGAAAAACTGTTTTTT
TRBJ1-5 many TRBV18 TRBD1 CASSPPYRGDQPQHF TGTGCCAGCTCACCACCCTACAGGGGGGATCAGCCCCAGCATTTT
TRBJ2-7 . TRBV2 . CASIGLSYEQYF TGTGCCAGCATTGGGCTTTCCTACGAGCAGTACTTC
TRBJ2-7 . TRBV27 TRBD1 CASSPQDRFSYEQYF TGTGCCAGCAGTCCCCAGGACAGGTTCTCCTACGAGCAGTACTTC
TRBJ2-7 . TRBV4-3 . CASSQDSLAPSSYEQYF TGCGCCAGCAGCCAAGATTCCCTAGCGCCGAGCTCCTACGAGCAGTACTTC
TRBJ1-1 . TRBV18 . CASSPKDSPWSTEAFF TGTGCCAGCTCACCAAAGGACTCCCCTTGGTCAACTGAAGCTTTCTTT
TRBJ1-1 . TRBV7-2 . CASSQRRNTEAFF TGTGCCAGCAGCCAGAGAAGGAACACTGAAGCTTTCTTT
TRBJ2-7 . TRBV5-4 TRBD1 CASSEGQNYEQYF TGTGCCAGCAGTGAGGGACAGAACTACGAGCAGTACTTC
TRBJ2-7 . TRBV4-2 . CASSQEAGEASYEQYF TGTGCCAGCAGCCAAGAGGCAGGGGAGGCCTCCTACGAGCAGTACTTC
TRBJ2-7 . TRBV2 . CASKTGAYEQYF TGTGCCAGCAAAACAGGAGCCTACGAGCAGTACTTC
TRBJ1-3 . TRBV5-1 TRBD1 CASSLAPRTGGGNTIYF TGCGCCAGCAGCTTGGCCCCCCGGACAGGGGGGGGAAACACCATATATTTT
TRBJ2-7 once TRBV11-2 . CASSIYTSYEQYF TGTGCCAGCAGCATATACACCTCCTACGAGCAGTACTTC
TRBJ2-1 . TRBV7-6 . CASSFSDTGLKFF TGTGCCAGCAGCTTCTCGGATACCGGGTTAAAGTTCTTC
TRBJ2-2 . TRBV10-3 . CAITDTGELFF TGTGCCATCACCGACACCGGGGAGCTGTTTTTT
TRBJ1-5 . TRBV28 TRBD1 CASSSGTEPYSNQPQHF TGTGCCAGCAGTTCCGGGACAGAGCCCTATAGCAATCAGCCCCAGCATTTT
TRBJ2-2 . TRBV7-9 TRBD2 CASSFQSGLITGELFF TGTGCCAGCAGCTTCCAATCGGGACTAATCACCGGGGAGCTGTTTTTT
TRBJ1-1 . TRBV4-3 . CASSQEIGRRNTEAFF TGCGCCAGCAGCCAAGAAATCGGCAGAAGAAACACTGAAGCTTTCTTT
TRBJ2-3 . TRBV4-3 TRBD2 CASSQEIAGGPDTQYF TGCGCCAGCAGCCAGGAAATAGCGGGAGGGCCAGATACGCAGTATTTT
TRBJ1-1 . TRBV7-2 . CASSLGGEGTEAFF TGTGCCAGCAGCTTAGGGGGCGAGGGGACTGAAGCTTTCTTT
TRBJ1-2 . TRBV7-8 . CASSLLKGAEGYTF TGTGCCAGCAGCTTACTCAAAGGCGCAGAAGGCTACACCTTC
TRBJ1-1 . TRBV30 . CAWTGATTEAFF TGTGCCTGGACGGGGGCGACCACTGAAGCTTTCTTT
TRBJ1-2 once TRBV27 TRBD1 CASSLSAGGGFGYTF TGTGCCAGCAGTTTATCGGCAGGGGGCGGATTTGGCTACACCTTC
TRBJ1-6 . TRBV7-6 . CASSLASSGNSPLHF TGTGCCAGCAGCTTAGCCTCCAGTGGAAATTCACCCCTCCACTTT
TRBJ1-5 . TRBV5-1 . CASSFVGNQPQHF TGCGCCAGCAGCTTTGTAGGGAATCAGCCCCAGCATTTT
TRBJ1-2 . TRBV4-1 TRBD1 CASSQERTGSGYTF TGCGCCAGCAGCCAGGAAAGGACAGGGAGTGGCTACACCTTC
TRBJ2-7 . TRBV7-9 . CASYDSLRWIQYF TGTGCCAGCTACGACAGTCTCCGATGGATCCAGTACTTC
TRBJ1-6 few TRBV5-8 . CASSSGGGRNSPLHF TGTGCCAGCAGTTCAGGAGGTGGTCGGAATTCACCCCTCCACTTT
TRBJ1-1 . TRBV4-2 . CASSQDGVGKDTEAFF TGTGCCAGCAGCCAAGATGGGGTCGGGAAGGACACTGAAGCTTTCTTT
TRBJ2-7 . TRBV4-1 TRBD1 CASSPRTGGPYEQYF TGCGCCAGCAGCCCCCGGACAGGGGGCCCCTACGAGCAGTACTTC
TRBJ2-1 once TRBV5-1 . CASSLAGDFLGEQFF TGCGCCAGCAGCTTGGCGGGGGACTTCCTGGGTGAGCAGTTCTTC
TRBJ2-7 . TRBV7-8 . CASSYQEGVMASYEQYF TGTGCCAGCAGCTATCAGGAGGGGGTAATGGCCTCCTACGAGCAGTACTTC
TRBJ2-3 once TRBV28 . CASSFESGAWGTDTQYF TGTGCCAGCAGTTTTGAGTCGGGGGCTTGGGGCACAGATACGCAGTATTTT
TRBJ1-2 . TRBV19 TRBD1 CASSIRAGGIINYGYTF TGTGCCAGTAGTATACGCGCAGGGGGAATAATCAACTATGGCTACACCTTC
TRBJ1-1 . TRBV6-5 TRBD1 CASSYSYRGNTEAFF TGTGCCAGCAGTTACTCGTACAGGGGTAACACTGAAGCTTTCTTT
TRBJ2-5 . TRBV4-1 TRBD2 CASSQETGTSGRGETQYF TGCGCCAGCAGCCAAGAAACCGGGACTAGCGGGAGGGGCGAGACCCAGTACTTC
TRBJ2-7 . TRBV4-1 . CASSQDTAGRAYEQYF TGCGCCAGCAGCCAAGATACGGCGGGCCGAGCCTACGAGCAGTACTTC
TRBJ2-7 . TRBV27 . CASSWAQGHYEQYF TGTGCCAGCAGTTGGGCCCAAGGGCACTACGAGCAGTACTTC